These 21 T cell receptor beta chains share one sample of origin, sequenced in a study of CD8+ T cells in alopecia areata. The sequencing template was cDNA reverse transcribed from extracted RNA. Assay: immunoSEQ multiplex PCR; the TCRdb copy retains only in-frame clones and omits some. Here the sample spans 150,000 to 200,000 clones, 59% being singletons. The material sequenced was CD4+ T cells sorted from blood, taken at week 0. The receptor set was obtained from a human donor with alopecia areata.

The rearrangement joins TRBV7-2 to TRBJ2-1; tentative D call: TRBD2 (6 bases). Trimming left V 4 bases short and J 9 bases short, with 13 bases between. Germline V gene lookup returns CDR1 SGHTA and CDR2 FQGNSA. CDR3 size: 13 residues. CDR3 in DNA: TGTGCCAGCAGCTCGACTAGTTCCAGTGAGCAGTTCTTC. Protein product: CASSSTSSSEQFF.

The chain uses TRBV30 and TRBJ2-7, with TRBD1 matching over 12 bases. Trimming at V came to 1 base and at J to 5 bases, leaving 12 bases not matched to a gene. Germline CDR1 reads GTSNPN; CDR2 reads SVGIG (reference sequence). This CDR3 is built from 17 residues. CDR3 region: CAWSAGTGGSNNDEQYF. In DNA, the CDR3 is TGTGCCTGGAGTGCCGGGACAGGGGGCTCTAACAACGACGAGCAGTACTTC.

This clone was recorded a few times. The chain is built from TRBV29-1 and TRBJ2-4; tentatively, D is TRBD2 (6 bases). The V gene's germline CDR1 is SQVTM and CDR2 ANQGSEA. The CDR3 totals 14 residues. V lost 0 bases and J 2 bases, leaving 8 bases between the germline ends. The CDR3 region is CSVEDAGPKNIQYF. The DNA of the CDR3 is TGCAGCGTTGAAGACGCGGGGCCCAAAAACATTCAGTACTTC.

Only a few counts were recorded for this clone. The rearrangement uses TRBV1 and TRBJ1-5. TRBV1 is shown as a pseudogene. This CDR3 contains 12 residues. For the CDR3, the DNA is TGCACCAGCAGCCAGAACTGTGAGCCCCAGCATTTT. Protein: CTSSQNCEPQHF.

This chain connects TRBV10-3 to TRBJ2-7, with D possibly being TRBD2 (5 bases). Germline V gives CDR1 ENHRY, CDR2 SYGVKD. There are 12 residues in the CDR3. V gave up 3 bases and J gave up 6 bases, with 9 bases separating them. DNA of the CDR3: TGTGCCATCAGTGAAGGGAGTGGCGAGCAGTACTTC. It yields the protein CAISEGSGEQYF.

The V call is TRBV15, the J call TRBJ2-5, with TRBD2 identical over 7 bases. V dropped 3 bases and J dropped 3; count of bases not matched to a gene: 4. From germline, CDR1 is LNHNV and CDR2 YYDKDF (reference sequence). The CDR3 runs 14 residues. CDR3 sequence reads: CATSSPGREETQYF. Here the CDR3 DNA reads TGTGCCACCAGCAGTCCGGGGAGGGAAGAGACCCAGTACTTC. Complete variable domain (other parts from reference TRBV15 and TRBJ2-5): DAMVIQNPRYQVTQFGKPVTLSCSQTLNHNVMYWYQQKSSQAPKLLFHYYDKDFNNEADTPDNFQSRRPNTSFCFLDIRSPGLGDTAMYLCATSSPGREETQYFGPGTRLLVL.

V and J are TRBV9 and TRBJ1-1, with D possibly TRBD1 on 6 matching bases. In germline, CDR1 is SGDLS, CDR2 YYNGEE. The CDR3 extends over 15 amino acids. The V and J ends lost 6 bases and 3 bases respectively, with 18 bases between them. Written as DNA, the CDR3 is TGTGCCAGCACTCCTACGGGGGGCCGGGACACTGAAGCTTTCTTT. This gives the protein CASTPTGGRDTEAFF.

V and J are TRBV29-1 and TRBJ1-2, with D uncertain. The V gene's germline CDR1 is SQVTM and CDR2 ANQGSEA. Trimming left V 5 bases short and J 5 bases short, with 15 bases between. The CDR3 is 13 residues long. CDR3 bases: TGCAGCGTTCGGTACCCACAGACTTATGGCTACACCTTC. This translates into CSVRYPQTYGYTF.

V usage is TRBV5-1 and J usage is TRBJ2-1; D perhaps matches TRBD1 (5 bases). Germline values: CDR1 SGHRS, CDR2 YFSETQ. The CDR3 sequence is 13 residues long. V was cut by 4 bases and J by 5 bases, with 10 bases left in between. The chain's CDR3 is CASSMSTDNEQFF. In DNA form, the CDR3 reads TGCGCCAGCAGCATGTCGACAGACAATGAGCAGTTCTTC.

The chain combines TRBV18 with TRBJ1-6; no firm D call. Trimming removed 1 base at V and 5 bases at J, with 9 bases between. Germline V gives CDR1 KGHSH, CDR2 LQKENI. The CDR3 consists of 15 residues. The CDR3 region is CASSPRDLDNSPLHF. The CDR3 coding sequence is TGTGCCAGCTCACCACGTGATCTCGATAATTCACCCCTCCACTTT. Together with reference TRBV18 and TRBJ1-6, the CDR3 gives the full variable domain: NAGVMQNPRHLVRRRGQEARLRCSPMKGHSHVYWYRQLPEEGLKFMVYLQKENIIDESGMPKERFSAEFPKEGPSILRIQQVVRGDSAAYFCASSPRDLDNSPLHFGNGTRLTVT.

Worth noting for this clone: Compared with germline, one end of the junction differs, possibly owing to a read error. V and J are TRBV2 and TRBJ1-6, with D hard to call. Germline CDR1 SNHLY, CDR2 FYNNEI. The CDR3 has 11 residues. In DNA form, the CDR3 reads TGTGCCAGCAGTGACGGGCCAACTCGGGACTTT. Translation gives CASSDGPTRDF.

The chain links TRBV30 to TRBJ2-2; perhaps TRBD2 as D (5 bases). The CDR3 sequence is 13 residues long. The germline V and J ends were trimmed by 0 bases and 6 bases, with 8 bases remaining between them. Looked up from germline, CDR1 is GTSNPN and CDR2 is SVGIG (reference sequence). CDR3 loop: CAWSVLVAGELFF. The CDR3, as DNA: TGTGCCTGGAGTGTACTAGTCGCCGGGGAGCTGTTTTTT.

V is TRBV5-1 and J is TRBJ2-2, with a tentative D call TRBD1 (5 bases). CDR3 size: 16 residues. CDR1 SGHRS and CDR2 YFSETQ come from the germline V gene. V lost 4 bases and J lost 1, with 14 bases in between. The CDR3 loop reads CASSPPTELNTGELFF. The CDR3 bases are TGCGCCAGCAGCCCACCGACAGAGCTGAACACCGGGGAGCTGTTTTTT.

A single count supports this clone. The rearrangement uses TRBV18 and TRBJ1-5; D possibly corresponds to TRBD1 (5 bases). V was trimmed by 3 bases and J by 1 base, leaving 10 bases between them. Germline CDR1 reads KGHSH; CDR2 reads LQKENI. This CDR3 is 15 amino acids long. The chain's CDR3 is CASSPRDGSNQPQHF. CDR3 in DNA: TGTGCCAGCTCACCCCGGGACGGAAGCAATCAGCCCCAGCATTTT.

V and J are TRBV5-1 and TRBJ2-3; either TRBD1 or TRBD2 may supply D (5 bases each). This CDR3 is built from 19 residues. Trimming cost V 0 bases and J 3 bases, with 23 bases left between them. CDR1 is SGHRS and CDR2 is YFSETQ in the germline V gene. CDR3 sequence: CASSLDFRGPGRTTDTQYF. The DNA for the CDR3 is TGCGCCAGCAGCTTGGATTTTCGCGGGCCAGGGCGCACGACAGATACGCAGTATTTT.

This clone was found a few times. The V gene is TRBV7-2, the J gene TRBJ2-7; 7 nucleotides line up with TRBD2. The CDR3 has 16 residues. CDR1 is SGHTA, CDR2 FQGNSA, per germline. V lost 1 base, J lost 0 bases, and 6 bases stayed unmatched. CDR3 bases: TGTGCCAGCAGCTTAGAGCTAGCGGCCACCTCCTACGAGCAGTACTTC. Protein sequence: CASSLELAATSYEQYF.

This sequence joins TRBV27 and TRBJ2-7, with 8 bases fitting TRBD1. Per the germline V gene, CDR1 is MNHEY and CDR2 is SMNVEV (reference sequence). V dropped 10 bases and J dropped 4; count of bases not matched to a gene: 15. The CDR3 loop spans 15 amino acids. This CDR3 is CATRFYLTGGYEQYF. CDR3 sequence (DNA): TGTGCCACCAGGTTCTATTTAACAGGGGGGTACGAGCAGTACTTC.

The chain links TRBV30 to TRBJ2-7; D possibly corresponds to TRBD1 (5 bases). Germline-derived CDR1 and CDR2 are GTSNPN and SVGIG (reference sequence). The CDR3 is 14 residues long. The V gene lost 3 bases and the J gene lost 3 bases, with 15 bases spanning the gap. CDR3 protein: CAWRGRDRYYEQYF. The DNA for the CDR3 is TGTGCCTGGAGGGGCCGAGACAGATACTACGAGCAGTACTTC.

Note on this clone: This same CDR3 is encoded by further DNA sequences in the sample. The chain recombines TRBV29-1 with TRBJ2-3; D call uncertain. The CDR3 has 11 residues. CDR1 SQVTM and CDR2 ANQGSEA come from the germline V gene. The ends were cut back, 2 bases at V and 4 bases at J, with 4 bases in the middle. This chain's CDR3 is CSVEPADTQYF. DNA for the CDR3: TGCAGCGTTGAACCGGCAGATACGCAGTATTTT.

The chain recombines TRBV15 with TRBJ1-5, with no clear D. V lost 5 bases and J lost 10, with 15 bases in between. This CDR3 has 13 amino acids. The germline CDR1 and CDR2 sequences are LNHNV and YYDKDF (reference sequence). CDR3 amino acids: CATSADLISPQHF. The CDR3, as DNA: TGTGCCACCAGCGCGGACCTTATCAGCCCCCAGCATTTT.

The genes are TRBV5-1 and TRBJ1-5; D gene unclear. Between the trimmed V and J ends, which lost 1 base and 6 bases, there was a span of 8 bases. Per germline, CDR1 SGHRS and CDR2 YFSETQ. The CDR3 spans 13 residues. Written as DNA, the CDR3 is TGCGCCAGCAGCTTGACAGCGGGTCAGCCCCAGCATTTT. Protein: CASSLTAGQPQHF.